The present T cell receptor (beta chain) was sequenced within a study of beta chain features in type 1 diabetes. Study-level results: Possible PCR preference for shorter templates applied equally to patients and controls. All four CD4+ subsets from Type 1 diabetes patients carried moderately but significantly shorter TCRB CDR3s. Compared with healthy donors, patients appeared to share more similar naive, central memory and regulatory TCRB repertoires.

Comments on this clone: Its target is not known.

The CDR3 length is 13 residues. Germline V CDR1 and CDR2: GTSNPN, SVGIG (reference sequence). Using CD45RO/CCR7/CD25/CD127/CD95/CD27, CD4+ naive, central memory, regulatory and stem cell-like memory cells were sorted. As every portion of the isolated RNA was reverse transcribed, the sequencing read expressed TCRB transcripts. Assay used: immunoSEQ multiplex PCR; TCRdb lists only in-frame clones, some missing. The sample shows some 660,000 clones, 11% to 15% of them seen only once. The chain joins TRBV30 to TRBJ2-1; 14 positions agree with TRBD2. The sequencing input was naive CD4+ T cells from blood. The clonotype originates from a man between 18 and 29 years old with type 1 diabetes. CDR3: CATGTSGSHEQFF. The CDR3 bases are TGTGCGACCGGGACTAGCGGGAGCCATGAGCAGTTCTTC.